These T cell receptor beta chains were read from a single sample in a study of T cell repertoires in cytomegalovirus infection. Their recognized antigens are unknown. TCRdb re-analysed the reads in MiXCR, keeping a single row per CDR3 protein. The sample shows tens of thousands of distinct CDR3 sequences, 20% to 30% of them seen only once. The sequencing used CD8+ T cells from cultured PBMCs, collected from culture after CMV antigen stimulation. These TCRs come from a human donor in good health (CMV status not recorded). Some clones in this sample may be carry-over from other donors' samples. Each CDR3 is given with its conserved first and last residue. The D gene is left open where the match is weak. Clone sizes are given selectively: once, few, many, or a class where the clone is expanded.

D,size,J,length,V,CDR3,DNA
NA,NA,TRBJ1-2,16,TRBV19,CASSKGQVNPNYGYTF,TGTGCCAGTAGTAAGGGCCAGGTTAATCCGAACTATGGCTACACCTTC
TRBD1,once,TRBJ1-5,17,TRBV6-2/TRBV6-3,CASRTPSRDRVRQPQHF,TGTGCCAGCAGGACCCCCTCCAGGGACAGGGTCCGACAGCCCCAGCATTTT
NA,few,TRBJ2-2,16,TRBV14,CASSQVPGHNTGELFF,TGTGCCAGCAGCCAAGTCCCGGGACACAACACCGGGGAGCTGTTTTTT
TRBD1,few,TRBJ2-5,15,TRBV6-5,CASRNFRDREETQYF,TGTGCCAGCAGAAACTTCCGGGACAGAGAAGAGACCCAGTACTTC
NA,many,TRBJ1-1,13,TRBV12-3/TRBV12-4,CASRQAGATEAFF,TGTGCCAGCAGACAGGCTGGTGCCACTGAAGCTTTCTTT
TRBD2,many,TRBJ2-1,16,TRBV7-2,CASSLPLGLAGHEQFF,TGTGCCAGCAGCCTCCCCTTGGGACTAGCGGGTCATGAGCAGTTCTTC
NA,many,TRBJ1-2,14,TRBV4-1,CASSQDLSGYGYTF,TGCGCCAGCAGCCAAGATCTTTCTGGATATGGCTACACCTTC
TRBD1,many,TRBJ2-5,16,TRBV6-2/TRBV6-3,CASSYDRDQLRETQYF,TGTGCCAGCAGTTATGACAGGGACCAGCTCAGAGAGACCCAGTACTTC
NA,few,TRBJ2-2,12,TRBV6-5,CASSWSAGELFF,TGTGCCAGCAGTTGGAGCGCTGGGGAGCTGTTTTTT
NA,many,TRBJ1-3,12,TRBV7-6,CASSPAGNTIYF,TGTGCCAGCAGTCCAGCTGGAAACACCATATATTTT
TRBD1,few,TRBJ2-3,16,TRBV27,CASSFRGTGFPDTQYF,TGTGCCAGCAGTTTTCGAGGGACAGGGTTCCCAGATACGCAGTATTTT
NA,NA,TRBJ2-5,14,TRBV25-1,CASSRARGGETQYF,TGTGCCAGCAGCAGGGCAAGGGGGGGAGAGACCCAGTACTTC
TRBD1,NA,TRBJ2-5,15,TRBV11-2,CASSHRGPYQETQYF,TGTGCCAGCAGCCACAGGGGGCCGTACCAAGAGACCCAGTACTTC
TRBD1,NA,TRBJ2-7,15,TRBV27,CASSFDPQGVNEQYF,TGTGCCAGCAGTTTCGACCCCCAGGGGGTAAACGAGCAGTACTTC